These T cell receptor beta chains were read from a single sample in a study of T cells in Graves' hyperthyroidism and ophthalmopathy. TCRdb recomputed calls from the multiplex PCR reads with MiXCR, one row per CDR3 protein. The sample carries about 250,000 distinct CDR3 sequences, 15% recorded once. The material sequenced was blood. The receptors shown here come from a woman aged 45 to 65 with Graves' hyperthyroidism that later progressed to Graves' ophthalmopathy. CDR3s include the opening cysteine and the closing phenylalanine or tryptophan. The D gene is left open where the match is weak. Only some rows state a clone size, as once, few, many or a class for expanded clones.

j_call: TRBJ2-3; clone_size: many; d_call: TRBD2; v_call: TRBV20-1; cdr3_length: 15; cdr3_aa: CSAYPRLAVPHTQYF; cdr3_nt: TGCAGTGCTTACCCCCGACTAGCGGTTCCCCATACGCAGTATTTT
j_call: TRBJ2-7; clone_size: many; d_call: -; v_call: TRBV18; cdr3_length: 14; cdr3_aa: CASSPRPETYEQYF; cdr3_nt: TGTGCCAGCTCACCGAGGCCCGAGACCTACGAGCAGTACTTC
j_call: TRBJ1-2; clone_size: many; d_call: TRBD1; v_call: TRBV30; cdr3_length: 13; cdr3_aa: CACLDRVNYGYTF; cdr3_nt: TGTGCCTGTTTGGACAGGGTAAACTATGGCTACACCTTC
j_call: TRBJ2-2; clone_size: -; d_call: TRBD2; v_call: TRBV9; cdr3_length: 16; cdr3_aa: CASSVAVGGDTGELFF; cdr3_nt: TGTGCCAGCAGCGTTGCCGTGGGGGGGGACACCGGGGAGCTGTTTTTT
j_call: TRBJ1-1; clone_size: many; d_call: -; v_call: TRBV7-2; cdr3_length: 13; cdr3_aa: CASSLILRDEAFF; cdr3_nt: TGTGCCAGCAGCTTAATATTGAGAGATGAAGCTTTCTTT
j_call: TRBJ2-1; clone_size: many; d_call: -; v_call: TRBV29-1; cdr3_length: 12; cdr3_aa: CSVAPIYNEQFF; cdr3_nt: TGCAGCGTTGCCCCGATCTACAATGAGCAGTTCTTC
j_call: TRBJ2-1; clone_size: -; d_call: -; v_call: TRBV11-3; cdr3_length: 12; cdr3_aa: CASSPRRGEQFF; cdr3_nt: TGTGCCAGCAGCCCTCGTCGGGGGGAGCAGTTCTTC
j_call: TRBJ2-4; clone_size: many; d_call: TRBD1; v_call: TRBV2; cdr3_length: 15; cdr3_aa: CASFLTGQGRDIQYF; cdr3_nt: TGTGCCAGCTTCCTGACGGGACAGGGTAGGGACATTCAGTACTTC
j_call: TRBJ1-4; clone_size: -; d_call: -; v_call: TRBV19; cdr3_length: 15; cdr3_aa: CASSTGEATNEKLFF; cdr3_nt: TGTGCCAGTAGTACGGGGGAAGCAACTAATGAAAAACTGTTTTTT
j_call: TRBJ1-6; clone_size: many; d_call: -; v_call: TRBV30; cdr3_length: 14; cdr3_aa: CAWRPPGGNSPLHF; cdr3_nt: TGTGCCTGGAGACCCCCAGGTGGAAATTCACCCCTCCACTTT
j_call: TRBJ2-1; clone_size: few; d_call: -; v_call: TRBV15; cdr3_length: 13; cdr3_aa: CATSIPFGNEQFF; cdr3_nt: TGTGCCACCAGCATCCCCTTTGGCAATGAGCAGTTCTTC
j_call: TRBJ1-1; clone_size: many; d_call: -; v_call: TRBV28; cdr3_length: 13; cdr3_aa: CASSLWGTGEAFF; cdr3_nt: TGTGCCAGCAGTTTATGGGGAACAGGGGAAGCTTTCTTT
j_call: TRBJ2-7; clone_size: few; d_call: -; v_call: TRBV27; cdr3_length: 13; cdr3_aa: CASSLNYIHEQYF; cdr3_nt: TGTGCCAGCAGTTTAAATTATATCCACGAGCAGTACTTC
j_call: TRBJ2-7; clone_size: many; d_call: TRBD1; v_call: TRBV28; cdr3_length: 15; cdr3_aa: CASSSSGTGDQKQYF; cdr3_nt: TGTGCCAGCAGTTCGTCCGGGACAGGGGATCAGAAGCAGTACTTC
j_call: TRBJ2-1; clone_size: many; d_call: TRBD2; v_call: TRBV7-2; cdr3_length: 15; cdr3_aa: CASSFGGSSYNEQFF; cdr3_nt: TGTGCCAGCAGCTTTGGCGGGAGTTCCTACAATGAGCAGTTCTTC
j_call: TRBJ1-1; clone_size: -; d_call: TRBD1; v_call: TRBV15; cdr3_length: 19; cdr3_aa: CATSRDFRQGGTLNTEAFF; cdr3_nt: TGTGCCACCAGCAGAGATTTCCGACAGGGAGGGACTTTGAACACTGAAGCTTTCTTT
j_call: TRBJ2-1; clone_size: -; d_call: -; v_call: TRBV11-2; cdr3_length: 18; cdr3_aa: CASSSTGGAASGSDEQFF; cdr3_nt: TGTGCCAGCAGCTCGACAGGGGGCGCCGCTAGCGGGAGTGATGAGCAGTTCTTC
j_call: TRBJ1-1; clone_size: many; d_call: -; v_call: TRBV30; cdr3_length: 12; cdr3_aa: CAWSVFRREAFF; cdr3_nt: TGTGCCTGGAGTGTATTCAGGCGTGAAGCTTTCTTT
j_call: TRBJ2-1; clone_size: many; d_call: TRBD2; v_call: TRBV20-1; cdr3_length: 16; cdr3_aa: CSAGILAGGPGNEQFF; cdr3_nt: TGCAGTGCTGGAATTCTAGCGGGAGGGCCGGGGAATGAGCAGTTCTTC
j_call: TRBJ1-1; clone_size: many; d_call: -; v_call: TRBV6-1; cdr3_length: 13; cdr3_aa: CASRGSGDTEAFF; cdr3_nt: TGTGCCAGCAGGGGCTCAGGGGACACTGAAGCTTTCTTT
j_call: TRBJ1-1; clone_size: many; d_call: -; v_call: TRBV6-1; cdr3_length: 12; cdr3_aa: CASSNQLIEAFF; cdr3_nt: TGTGCCAGCAGTAATCAGCTGATTGAAGCTTTCTTT
j_call: TRBJ2-3; clone_size: many; d_call: -; v_call: TRBV12-3/TRBV12-4; cdr3_length: 15; cdr3_aa: CASSLVPELPDTQYF; cdr3_nt: TGTGCCAGCAGCCTCGTCCCGGAGTTACCAGATACGCAGTATTTT
j_call: TRBJ2-7; clone_size: few; d_call: -; v_call: TRBV28; cdr3_length: 15; cdr3_aa: CASMDRDYPAREQDF; cdr3_nt: TGTGCCAGCATGGACAGGGACTATCCTGCCCGCGAGCAGGACTTC
j_call: TRBJ1-1; clone_size: many; d_call: -; v_call: TRBV5-1; cdr3_length: 13; cdr3_aa: CASSLVQTTEAFF; cdr3_nt: TGCGCCAGCAGCTTGGTACAGACGACTGAAGCTTTCTTT
j_call: TRBJ1-3; clone_size: few; d_call: TRBD1; v_call: TRBV18; cdr3_length: 16; cdr3_aa: CASSPDRVDLGNTIYF; cdr3_nt: TGTGCCAGCTCACCGGACAGGGTTGATCTTGGAAACACCATATATTTT
j_call: TRBJ2-3; clone_size: many; d_call: -; v_call: TRBV5-1; cdr3_length: 15; cdr3_aa: CASSLGDPWTDTQYF; cdr3_nt: TGCGCCAGCAGCTTGGGAGACCCCTGGACAGATACGCAGTATTTT
j_call: TRBJ1-1; clone_size: -; d_call: TRBD1; v_call: TRBV5-1; cdr3_length: 14; cdr3_aa: CASSRDPQGVEAFF; cdr3_nt: TGCGCCAGCAGCCGCGACCCACAGGGGGTTGAAGCTTTCTTT
j_call: TRBJ2-1; clone_size: many; d_call: TRBD2; v_call: TRBV9; cdr3_length: 17; cdr3_aa: CASSPWGRATSYNEQFF; cdr3_nt: TGTGCCAGCAGCCCCTGGGGGAGGGCCACGTCCTACAATGAGCAGTTCTTC
j_call: TRBJ1-1; clone_size: many; d_call: TRBD1; v_call: TRBV20-1; cdr3_length: 14; cdr3_aa: CSAARTGGNTEAFF; cdr3_nt: TGCAGTGCTGCCCGGACAGGGGGGAACACTGAAGCTTTCTTT
j_call: TRBJ2-6; clone_size: -; d_call: -; v_call: TRBV18; cdr3_length: 15; cdr3_aa: CASSPVDSGANVLTF; cdr3_nt: TGTGCCAGCTCACCGGTCGACTCTGGGGCCAACGTCCTGACTTTC
j_call: TRBJ2-1; clone_size: many; d_call: -; v_call: TRBV28; cdr3_length: 13; cdr3_aa: CASRFTRGSRSFF; cdr3_nt: TGTGCCAGCAGATTCACTCGAGGTAGCAGATCGTTCTTC
j_call: TRBJ1-1; clone_size: many; d_call: -; v_call: TRBV6-6; cdr3_length: 14; cdr3_aa: CASSYRRDGTEAFF; cdr3_nt: TGTGCCAGCAGTTACCGAAGGGATGGCACTGAAGCTTTCTTT
j_call: TRBJ2-1; clone_size: many; d_call: -; v_call: TRBV7-9; cdr3_length: 15; cdr3_aa: CASSIRSGSYNEQFF; cdr3_nt: TGTGCCAGCAGCATTCGCTCGGGCTCCTACAATGAGCAGTTCTTC
j_call: TRBJ2-2; clone_size: -; d_call: -; v_call: TRBV18; cdr3_length: 15; cdr3_aa: CASSPSQGETGELFF; cdr3_nt: TGTGCCAGCTCACCATCACAGGGAGAAACCGGGGAGCTGTTTTTT
j_call: TRBJ2-1; clone_size: few; d_call: TRBD2; v_call: TRBV19; cdr3_length: 16; cdr3_aa: CASSIGGEVAYNEQFF; cdr3_nt: TGTGCCAGTAGTATTGGGGGGGAGGTAGCCTACAATGAGCAGTTCTTC
j_call: TRBJ2-7; clone_size: many; d_call: TRBD2; v_call: TRBV5-1; cdr3_length: 16; cdr3_aa: CASSLGLAGVSYEQYF; cdr3_nt: TGCGCCAGCAGCTTGGGACTAGCGGGAGTGTCCTACGAGCAGTACTTC
j_call: TRBJ1-3; clone_size: many; d_call: -; v_call: TRBV2; cdr3_length: 14; cdr3_aa: CASSGQTSGNTIYF; cdr3_nt: TGTGCCAGCAGTGGACAGACCTCTGGAAACACCATATATTTT
j_call: TRBJ2-7; clone_size: -; d_call: -; v_call: TRBV5-1; cdr3_length: 14; cdr3_aa: CASSRAPGTYEQYF; cdr3_nt: TGCGCCAGCAGCCGGGCCCCTGGGACCTACGAGCAGTACTTC
j_call: TRBJ1-1; clone_size: many; d_call: -; v_call: TRBV6-1; cdr3_length: 17; cdr3_aa: CASVGQVGRAGLGEAFF; cdr3_nt: TGTGCCAGCGTGGGTCAGGTGGGGCGCGCGGGGTTAGGAGAAGCTTTCTTT
j_call: TRBJ1-2; clone_size: many; d_call: -; v_call: TRBV12-3/TRBV12-4; cdr3_length: 12; cdr3_aa: CASSLTGFGYTF; cdr3_nt: TGTGCCAGCAGTTTAACAGGGTTTGGCTACACCTTC
j_call: TRBJ2-1; clone_size: many; d_call: -; v_call: TRBV20-1; cdr3_length: 17; cdr3_aa: CSARDIRRKNSDNEQFF; cdr3_nt: TGCAGTGCTAGAGATATTAGACGGAAGAACTCGGACAATGAGCAGTTCTTC
j_call: TRBJ2-3; clone_size: many; d_call: -; v_call: TRBV5-1; cdr3_length: 13; cdr3_aa: CASSPTVEDTQYF; cdr3_nt: TGCGCCAGCAGCCCAACGGTGGAGGATACGCAGTATTTT
j_call: TRBJ1-6; clone_size: many; d_call: -; v_call: TRBV28; cdr3_length: 12; cdr3_aa: CASSLYNAPLHF; cdr3_nt: TGTGCCAGCAGTTTGTATAACGCACCCCTCCACTTT
j_call: TRBJ1-4; clone_size: many; d_call: -; v_call: TRBV15; cdr3_length: 15; cdr3_aa: CATSLGLTTNEKLFF; cdr3_nt: TGTGCCACCAGCTTGGGACTGACAACTAATGAAAAACTGTTTTTT
j_call: TRBJ2-1; clone_size: few; d_call: TRBD2; v_call: TRBV5-1; cdr3_length: 15; cdr3_aa: CASSRSGRARDEQFF; cdr3_nt: TGCGCCAGCAGCCGGAGCGGGAGGGCCAGGGATGAGCAGTTCTTC
j_call: TRBJ2-5; clone_size: few; d_call: -; v_call: TRBV9; cdr3_length: 13; cdr3_aa: CASSVSHGETQYF; cdr3_nt: TGTGCCAGCAGCGTGTCTCACGGGGAGACCCAGTACTTC
j_call: TRBJ1-6; clone_size: many; d_call: TRBD1; v_call: TRBV3-1; cdr3_length: 14; cdr3_aa: CASTRTGVNSPLHF; cdr3_nt: TGTGCCAGCACCCGGACAGGTGTGAATTCACCCCTCCACTTT
j_call: TRBJ2-7; clone_size: many; d_call: -; v_call: TRBV7-3; cdr3_length: 13; cdr3_aa: CASSLKRDHEQYF; cdr3_nt: TGTGCCAGCAGCTTAAAGAGAGACCACGAGCAGTACTTC
j_call: TRBJ2-7; clone_size: many; d_call: -; v_call: TRBV27; cdr3_length: 14; cdr3_aa: CASSLKGQTYEQYF; cdr3_nt: TGTGCCAGCAGTTTAAAGGGGCAGACCTACGAGCAGTACTTC
j_call: TRBJ1-1; clone_size: few; d_call: TRBD1; v_call: TRBV19; cdr3_length: 13; cdr3_aa: CASNLRQGPEAFF; cdr3_nt: TGTGCCAGTAATCTCCGACAGGGGCCTGAAGCTTTCTTT
j_call: TRBJ2-5; clone_size: many; d_call: -; v_call: TRBV18; cdr3_length: 13; cdr3_aa: CASSGDMEETQYF; cdr3_nt: TGTGCCAGCTCAGGAGACATGGAAGAGACCCAGTACTTC
j_call: TRBJ2-1; clone_size: many; d_call: -; v_call: TRBV20-1; cdr3_length: 12; cdr3_aa: CSATGERLEQFF; cdr3_nt: TGCAGTGCTACCGGGGAAAGGCTTGAGCAGTTCTTC
j_call: TRBJ1-2; clone_size: many; d_call: -; v_call: TRBV2; cdr3_length: 14; cdr3_aa: CASSETGGNYGYTF; cdr3_nt: TGTGCCAGCAGTGAAACAGGCGGCAACTATGGCTACACCTTC
j_call: TRBJ1-6; clone_size: many; d_call: TRBD1; v_call: TRBV12-3/TRBV12-4; cdr3_length: 14; cdr3_aa: CASSPGTGDSPLHF; cdr3_nt: TGTGCCAGCAGTCCCGGGACAGGGGATTCACCCCTCCACTTT
j_call: TRBJ2-3; clone_size: many; d_call: -; v_call: TRBV7-6; cdr3_length: 15; cdr3_aa: CASSPQEGRGDTQYF; cdr3_nt: TGTGCCAGCAGCCCCCAGGAGGGAAGGGGCGATACGCAGTATTTT
j_call: TRBJ1-1; clone_size: -; d_call: -; v_call: TRBV11-2; cdr3_length: 13; cdr3_aa: CASGDKPNTEAFF; cdr3_nt: TGTGCCAGCGGAGACAAGCCGAACACTGAAGCTTTCTTT
j_call: TRBJ1-2; clone_size: many; d_call: TRBD1; v_call: TRBV20-1; cdr3_length: 16; cdr3_aa: CSARDRRTGGNYGYTF; cdr3_nt: TGCAGTGCTAGAGATCGTCGCACAGGGGGCAACTATGGCTACACCTTC
j_call: TRBJ2-5; clone_size: many; d_call: -; v_call: TRBV20-1; cdr3_length: 11; cdr3_aa: CSGWAAGEWYF; cdr3_nt: TGCAGTGGTTGGGCTGCTGGAGAGTGGTACTTC